This entry is about one T cell receptor beta chain. Antigen unknown. This specimen comes from a study of OX40 agonist ivuxolimab in advanced cancers. The wider study: Recorded diagnoses for dose-escalation patients were hepatocellular carcinoma, melanoma, renal cell or head and neck cancer. The mean age was approximately 56 years, ranging from about 20 to 90, with about four fifths of participants male. Study observations and caveats: The study did not work out the antigen specificity of the expanded peripheral T cells. Individuals who were partial responders at 0.1-3.0 mg/kg had clonal expansion that ranked among the lowest.

Germline lookup yields CDR1 SGHNT and CDR2 YYREEE (reference sequence). This CDR3 is built from 15 residues. Trimming took 2 bases from V and 0 from J, leaving 8 bases between them. Profiled with immunoSEQ multiplex PCR; TCRdb holds only in-frame clones, not every one. The sample yields about 84,000 clones, around 90% seen once. V is TRBV5-4 and J is TRBJ2-2; D gene ambiguous. The source of this sequence is an adult with an advanced solid tumor such as melanoma, head and neck, liver or kidney cancer. The sequences come from CD4+ or CD8+ T cells sorted from blood, collected in a trial of the OX40 agonist ivuxolimab. The CDR3 reads CASSFDFANTGELFF. CDR3 sequence (DNA): TGTGCCAGCAGCTTTGATTTCGCGAACACCGGGGAGCTGTTTTTT. Full variable domain (missing parts from reference TRBV5-4 and TRBJ2-2): ETGVTQSPTHLIKTRGQQVTLRCSSQSGHNTVSWYQQALGQGPQFIFQYYREEENGRGNFPPRFSGLQFPNYSSELNVNALELDDSALYLCASSFDFANTGELFFGEGSRLTVL.